Listed here is a single T cell receptor (beta chain). Its antigen remains unknown. This entry belongs to a study of cytomegalovirus exposure and HLA in healthy donors. Study-level points and caveats: An apparent linkage of common viral pathogens to several of the most significant clusters emerged in a later analysis.

V lost 2 bases, J lost 1 base, and 17 bases lay in between. Germline V gene lookup returns CDR1 MDHEN and CDR2 SYDVKM. This CDR3 has 17 residues. In the PCR, 60 Vbeta and 13 Jbeta primers were used. The data were produced by immunoSEQ multiplex PCR, yet TCRdb's version contains in-frame clones alone and is incomplete. Altogether fewer than 150,000 clones are present, roughly 78% being singletons, with the ten largest covering under 5.5%. The chain has TRBV28 and TRBJ1-1, with a weak D call TRBD1 (6 bases). Sequencing was performed on PBMCs. The TCR was taken from a young man in good health. As DNA, the CDR3 is TGTGCCAGCAGTTTAGCCCGAATGGGGGCTACGAACACTGAAGCTTTCTTT. This translates into CASSLARMGATNTEAFF.